This entry concerns a single T cell receptor beta chain. This entry belongs to a study of blood T cell repertoires in COVID-19. About the study: Some COVID-19 samples were acute and others convalescent; all came from the United States, Italy and Spain. In each case, the material was cDNA or gDNA derived from T cells, B-cell-depleted T cells, or PBMCs.

Germline loops: CDR1 LGHNT, CDR2 FRNRAP. The ends lost 2 bases at V and 3 bases at J; junction bases unmatched: 7. CDR3 length: 16 amino acids. Per the original data handling: Reference gene primers were amplified, and this amplification served to estimate nucleated cell counts. Sequenced by immunoSEQ multiplex PCR; TCRdb stores in-frame clones only, minus some. V and J calls and clone size are copied from that table; D and trimming were computed from the DNA. The sample records about 240,000 clones, 75% to 85% being singletons. This receptor was obtained from a woman aged 55-69 years with active or convalescent COVID-19. The material sequenced was peripheral blood. This chain joins TRBV12-5 and TRBJ2-1, with 7 bases aligning to TRBD1. The DNA of the CDR3 is TGTGCTAGTGGTTTGCTCACAGGGGAACGCTACAATGAGCAGTTCTTC. Protein sequence: CASGLLTGERYNEQFF.